The 27 T cell receptor beta chains below come from one sample, sequenced in a study of cytomegalovirus exposure and HLA in healthy donors. Primers for the PCR totalled 60 Vbeta and 13 Jbeta. Assay used: immunoSEQ multiplex PCR; TCRdb lists only in-frame clones, some missing. The sample contains about 130,000 clones, 81% of which appear only once. Specimen: PBMCs. These receptors were collected from a woman in her 30s in good health and CMV-seronegative.

The CDR3 DNA follows: TGCGCCAGCAGCCAACGGGGGGTAGGCCAGGGGATCGGGGAGGGGGAGACCCAGTACTTC. Translated: CASSQRGVGQGIGEGETQYF. The chain employs TRBV4-1 and TRBJ2-5, with D possibly TRBD2 on 7 matching bases. V was shortened by 2 bases and J by 5 bases, with 30 bases between the two germline ends. In germline, CDR1 is MGHRA, CDR2 YSYEKL. The CDR3 sequence is 20 residues long.

The V and J genes are TRBV28 and TRBJ2-2; 7 positions agree with TRBD2. V gave up 2 bases and J gave up 1 base; unmatched junction bases: 16. Germline values: CDR1 MDHEN, CDR2 SYDVKM. There are 20 residues in the CDR3. In DNA, the CDR3 is TGTGCCAGCAGTTTACCGAGCTGGCGGGTGGGGAGGGTGAACACCGGGGAGCTGTTTTTT. Residues: CASSLPSWRVGRVNTGELFF. Filled out from reference TRBV28 and TRBJ2-2, the complete variable domain reads DVKVTQSSRYLVKRTGEKVFLECVQDMDHENMFWYRQDPGLGLRLIYFSYDVKMKEKGDIPEGYSVSREKKERFSLILESASTNQTSMYLCASSLPSWRVGRVNTGELFFGEGSRLTVL.

This clone was detected once. The rearrangement links TRBV19 to TRBJ2-7, with TRBD1 identical over 8 bases. J lost 2 bases, V lost 7 bases, and 4 bases had no gene match. Germline V gives CDR1 LNHDA, CDR2 SQIVND (reference sequence). This CDR3 comprises 13 residues. The CDR3 DNA is TGTGCCAGTACCAGGGGGCCTGCCTACGAGCAGTACTTC. Translation: CASTRGPAYEQYF.

This chain joins TRBV27 and TRBJ2-7; D unclear. The germline V and J ends were trimmed by 7 bases and 3 bases, with 10 bases remaining between them. The CDR3 loop spans 12 amino acids. Germline V gene sequence: CDR1 MNHEY, CDR2 SMNVEV (reference sequence). The CDR3 bases are TGTGCCAGCACGAGCCCCCTCTACGAGCAGTACTTC. Translation gives CASTSPLYEQYF.

V usage is TRBV7-8 and J usage is TRBJ2-3, with unresolved D. Between the trimmed V and J ends, which lost 5 bases and 6 bases, there was a span of 9 bases. Germline values: CDR1 SGHVS, CDR2 FQNEAQ. This CDR3 is built from 12 residues. CDR3: CASSPLLDTQYF. The CDR3 DNA is TGTGCCAGCAGCCCTCTTTTGGATACGCAGTATTTT. Full variable domain (outside the CDR3, taken from reference TRBV7-8 and TRBJ2-3): GAGVSQSPRYKVAKRGQDVALRCDPISGHVSLFWYQQALGQGPEFLTYFQNEAQLDKSGLPSDRFFAERPEGSVSTLKIQRTQQEDSAVYLCASSPLLDTQYFGPGTRLTVL.

This clone was counted a single time. V usage is TRBV30 and J usage is TRBJ1-5; TRBD1 is a possible D gene (6 bases). This CDR3 is built from 13 residues. Germline CDR1 is GTSNPN and CDR2 is SVGIG (reference sequence). Trimming shortened V by 1 base and J by 10 bases, and 14 bases separated the two germline ends. The DNA for the CDR3 is TGTGCCTGGAGTGCCCGGACAGATGGACCCCAGCATTTT. Translating it yields CAWSARTDGPQHF.

This rearrangement joins TRBV6-5 to TRBJ2-5, with 7 bases lining up with TRBD2. Germline V gene lookup returns CDR1 MNHEY and CDR2 SVGAGI. The CDR3 totals 15 residues. Trimming removed 2 bases from V and 3 bases from J; junction bases left unmatched: 6. CDR3 sequence: CASSYTYLAEETQYF. The DNA of the CDR3 is TGTGCCAGCAGTTACACCTATCTAGCGGAAGAGACCCAGTACTTC.

CDR3 nucleotide sequence: TGCGCCAGCAGTGAGTCCCCCCAGCGGGGGGGCAATGAGCAGTTCTTC. Translated, it gives CASSESPQRGGNEQFF. The V call is TRBV10-1, the J call TRBJ2-1; 10 positions agree with TRBD2. Germline CDR1 WNHNN, CDR2 SYGVQD (reference sequence). V was clipped by 0 bases and J by 6 bases; unmatched bases: 5. The CDR3 is made up of 16 amino acids.

The V call is TRBV18, the J call TRBJ1-1, with 7 bases aligning to TRBD1. This CDR3 is built from 15 residues. The V segment lost 3 bases and the J segment 0 bases; nucleotides outside the gene matches: 4. Per germline, CDR1 KGHSH and CDR2 LQKENI. The CDR3 reads CASSPSDRMNTEAFF. CDR3 nucleotides: TGTGCCAGCTCACCTTCGGACAGGATGAACACTGAAGCTTTCTTT.

Comments on this clone: One end of the junction fails to match germline, which may point to a read error. The V gene is TRBV7-9, the J gene TRBJ2-6; tentatively, D is TRBD2 (6 bases). The CDR3 is made up of 18 amino acids. Looked up from germline, CDR1 is SEHNR and CDR2 is FQNEAQ (reference sequence). This CDR3 reads CSSTQWGGIGSGANVLTF. CDR3 DNA sequence: TGTTCCAGCACCCAATGGGGCGGGATAGGCTCTGGGGCCAACGTCCTGACTTTC.

The rearrangement uses TRBV5-1 and TRBJ1-1; 8 nucleotides agree with TRBD1. CDR3 size: 14 residues. V gave up 3 bases and J gave up 5 bases; unmatched junction bases: 6. Looked up from germline, CDR1 is SGHRS and CDR2 is YFSETQ. For the CDR3, the DNA is TGCGCCAGCAGCTCTCAGGGGGCTCTTACTGAAGCTTTCTTT. Protein: CASSSQGALTEAFF. Variable domain in full (rest from reference TRBV5-1 and TRBJ1-1): KAGVTQTPRYLIKTRGQQVTLSCSPISGHRSVSWYQQTPGQGLQFLFEYFSETQRNKGNFPGRFSGRQFSNSRSEMNVSTLELGDSALYLCASSSQGALTEAFFGQGTRLTVV.

The V gene is TRBV6-5, the J gene TRBJ1-6, with D unclear. V was trimmed by 6 bases and J by 4 bases, leaving 4 bases between them. Germline CDR1 MNHEY, CDR2 SVGAGI. This CDR3 contains 12 residues. CDR3 in DNA: TGTGCCAGCAGACAGTATAATTCACCCCTCCACTTT. Translation: CASRQYNSPLHF.

The chain combines TRBV11-2 with TRBJ2-2; D gene uncertain. Germline V gene sequence: CDR1 SGHAT, CDR2 FQNNGV. The CDR3 consists of 12 residues. Trimming shortened V by 4 bases and J by 6 bases, and 6 bases separated the two germline ends. CDR3 nucleotide sequence: TGTGCCAGCAGCTCCTTCGCCGGGGAGCTGTTTTTT. Translation: CASSSFAGELFF.

The chain couples TRBV7-9 to TRBJ1-2; weak D call: TRBD1 (5 bases). CDR3 length equals 12 residues. Germline CDR1 SEHNR, CDR2 FQNEAQ (reference sequence). Trimming shortened V by 5 bases and J by 14 bases, and 18 bases separated the two germline ends. This CDR3 is CASSADETAWTF. CDR3 bases: TGTGCCAGCAGCGCCGATGAGACAGCATGGACCTTC.

The CDR3 here is CASGISEVTYEQYF. The CDR3 nucleotides read TGTGCCAGCGGTATTAGCGAGGTTACCTACGAGCAGTACTTC. The chain is built from TRBV6-1 and TRBJ2-7; a weak D match, TRBD2 (5 bases). This CDR3 region has 14 residues. Germline V lookup: CDR1 MNHNS, CDR2 SASEGT. Trimming shortened V by 8 bases and J by 2 bases, and 16 bases separated the two germline ends.

The chain uses TRBV11-2 and TRBJ2-5, with D uncertain. The V gene's germline CDR1 is SGHAT and CDR2 FQNNGV. The CDR3 spans 11 residues. V was cut by 5 bases and J by 5 bases, with 6 bases left in between. DNA of the CDR3: TGTGCCAGCAGCGAGCTGGAGACCCAGTACTTC. It encodes CASSELETQYF.

V usage is TRBV9 and J usage is TRBJ2-1; D is possibly TRBD2 (7 bases). V gave up 3 bases and J gave up 6 bases, with 16 bases separating them. CDR1 is SGDLS, CDR2 YYNGEE, per germline. This CDR3 is 15 amino acids long. The DNA of the CDR3 is TGTGCCAGCAGCGGACCTAGGGGGGGCCCCAATGAGCAGTTCTTC. Translated, it gives CASSGPRGGPNEQFF.

The chain has TRBV5-4 and TRBJ2-5, with 8 nucleotides matching TRBD2. V lost 1 base and J lost 7; bases outside the gene matches: 6. CDR1 is SGHNT and CDR2 is YYREEE in the germline V gene (reference sequence). The CDR3 runs 14 residues. The chain's CDR3 is CASSLFSGVGTQYF. The CDR3 DNA is TGTGCCAGCAGCTTGTTTAGCGGGGTTGGGACCCAGTACTTC. Filled out from reference TRBV5-4 and TRBJ2-5, the complete variable domain reads ETGVTQSPTHLIKTRGQQVTLRCSSQSGHNTVSWYQQALGQGPQFIFQYYREEENGRGNFPPRFSGLQFPNYSSELNVNALELDDSALYLCASSLFSGVGTQYFGPGTRLLVL.

This chain uses TRBV4-2 with TRBJ1-3; 7 bases align to TRBD1. CDR3 length equals 16 residues. CDR1 is LGHNA and CDR2 is YNFKEQ in the germline V gene. V trimming: 1 base; J trimming: 4 bases; junction bases outside the gene matches: 7. CDR3: CASSQVLTGDGNTIYF. The DNA for the CDR3 is TGTGCCAGCAGCCAAGTACTTACAGGGGACGGAAACACCATATATTTT.

This clone showed up just a few times. The V call is TRBV28, the J call TRBJ1-2, with a weak D call TRBD1 (5 bases). The germline V gene has CDR1 MDHEN and CDR2 SYDVKM. Trimming took 2 bases from V and 1 from J, leaving 8 bases between them. This CDR3 region has 14 residues. CDR3 bases: TGTGCCAGCAGTTTAACAGGAGATAACTATGGCTACACCTTC. Its translation: CASSLTGDNYGYTF.

The chain has TRBV6-6 and TRBJ2-1; 9 bases fit TRBD2. The CDR3 spans 13 residues. J was trimmed by 10 bases and V by 9 bases; bases with no gene match: 10. Germline values: CDR1 MNHNY, CDR2 SVGAGI (reference sequence). CDR3 residues: CASSGSPFLEQFF. Written as DNA, the CDR3 is TGTGCCAGTAGCGGGAGTCCCTTTCTGGAGCAGTTCTTC.

This clone has more than one count but fewer than ten. The rearrangement links TRBV18 to TRBJ2-7; the match to TRBD1 covers 7 bases. Germline V gene data show CDR1 as KGHSH and CDR2 as LQKENI. CDR3 size: 14 residues. After removal of 2 bases from V and 3 bases from J, the junction contained 4 bases not matched to a gene. CDR3 residues: CASSPSRGNYEQYF. The CDR3 nucleotides read TGTGCCAGCTCACCAAGCAGGGGGAACTACGAGCAGTACTTC.

The V gene is TRBV5-1, the J gene TRBJ2-3, with D tentatively TRBD1 (5 bases). Germline V gene data show CDR1 as SGHRS and CDR2 as YFSETQ. This CDR3 has 14 residues. The V gene lost 1 base and the J gene lost 2 bases, with 8 bases spanning the gap. CDR3 sequence reads: CASSLFRVTDTQYF. CDR3 coding DNA: TGCGCCAGCAGCTTGTTCAGGGTCACAGATACGCAGTATTTT.

This sequence joins TRBV7-8 and TRBJ1-3; the match to TRBD1 covers 9 bases. CDR1 is SGHVS, CDR2 FQNEAQ, per germline. The CDR3 is 18 amino acids. J was trimmed by 4 bases and V by 5 bases; bases with no gene match: 15. The CDR3, as DNA: TGTGCCAGCAGCCACCGTGCGGGACAGGGAAGAAGAGGAAACACCATATATTTT. Residues: CASSHRAGQGRRGNTIYF.

CDR3 nucleotides: TGCGCCACCCGCTCAGCGGGAGTCGGATCCTACAATGAGCAGTTCTTC. It is translated as CATRSAGVGSYNEQFF. The V gene is TRBV5-1, the J gene TRBJ2-1, with 8 bases that match TRBD2. CDR3 size: 16 residues. V shed 9 bases and J 1 base; nucleotides not matched to a gene: 12. Per germline, CDR1 SGHRS and CDR2 YFSETQ.

The rearrangement joins TRBV11-2 to TRBJ1-2; D perhaps matches TRBD1 (5 bases). Germline V gene data show CDR1 as SGHAT and CDR2 as FQNNGV. V was pared by 4 bases and J by 5 bases, with 14 bases between. The CDR3 length is 14 residues. The CDR3 protein is CASSSIQGWYGYTF. CDR3 bases: TGTGCCAGCAGCTCTATTCAGGGTTGGTATGGCTACACCTTC.

This clone was found once. The gene calls are TRBV12-1 and TRBJ2-3; the table assigns TRBD1, which was not confirmed against the DNA. TRBV12-1 is a pseudogene. The CDR3 runs 15 residues. In nucleotides, the CDR3 is TGTGCCAGCAGCTTTACGACAGGGCAGTGGAATACGCAGTATTTT. This encodes CASSFTTGQWNTQYF.